This passage covers 28 T cell receptor beta chains from one sample sequenced in a study of T cell responses to AZD1222 COVID-19 vaccine. Assay: immunoSEQ multiplex PCR; the TCRdb copy retains only in-frame clones and omits some. The sample has 140,000 to 150,000 clones, more than 85% seen once. The specimen was peripheral blood, collected on day 0 of AZD1222 vaccination. The receptors originated from an adult in good health.

This clone was detected once. This chain connects TRBV6-5 to TRBJ1-5, with a tentative D call TRBD1 (5 bases). The germline CDR1 and CDR2 sequences are MNHEY and SVGAGI. Trimming removed 5 bases at V and 0 bases at J, with 11 bases between. There are 15 residues in the CDR3. The CDR3 nucleotides read TGTGCCAGCAGTCCGGGACGGCATAGCAATCAGCCCCAGCATTTT. Residues: CASSPGRHSNQPQHF.

V usage is TRBV7-9 and J usage is TRBJ1-1; D perhaps matches TRBD1 (6 bases). Deletions cut 7 bases from V and 4 bases from J, with 19 bases between. The CDR3 spans 15 residues. From germline, CDR1 is SEHNR and CDR2 FQNEAQ (reference sequence). Written as DNA, the CDR3 is TGTGCCAGCAATCGAGCGGGGGCGCGGGCCACTGAAGCTTTCTTT. Translated: CASNRAGARATEAFF. The whole variable domain, remainder taken from reference TRBV7-9 and TRBJ1-1, is DTGVSQNPRHKITKRGQNVTFRCDPISEHNRLYWYRQTLGQGPEFLTYFQNEAQLEKSRLLSDRFSAERPKGSFSTLEIQRTEQGDSAMYLCASNRAGARATEAFFGQGTRLTVV.

V is TRBV19 and J is TRBJ1-2; no clear D. Germline V gene data show CDR1 as LNHDA and CDR2 as SQIVND (reference sequence). The CDR3 has 11 amino acids. Trimming took 4 bases from V and 8 from J, leaving 8 bases between them. DNA for the CDR3: TGTGCCAGTAGTAGGGCCAGCGGCTACACCTTC. Its translation is CASSRASGYTF.

The CDR3 region has the DNA TGTGCCAGCAGCTTAGGTGCCGGGGTGGTGGAGCAGTTCTTC. This encodes CASSLGAGVVEQFF. This chain uses TRBV7-9 with TRBJ2-1; tentative D call: TRBD2 (5 bases). Trimming took off 1 base at V and 10 bases at J, with 14 bases between the two ends. Germline CDR1 reads SEHNR; CDR2 reads FQNEAQ (reference sequence). CDR3 length: 14 amino acids.

The V call is TRBV6-5, the J call TRBJ2-1; D is possibly TRBD1 or TRBD2 (6 bases each). V was cut by 6 bases and J by 0 bases, with 9 bases left in between. Germline V lookup: CDR1 MNHEY, CDR2 SVGAGI. The CDR3 runs to 14 residues. CDR3: CASRGGSSYNEQFF. The CDR3, as DNA: TGTGCCAGCAGAGGGGGGAGCTCCTACAATGAGCAGTTCTTC.

The V and J genes are TRBV4-3 and TRBJ2-3; a possible D gene is TRBD2 (6 bases). From germline, CDR1 is LGHNA and CDR2 YSLEER. V gave up 0 bases and J gave up 4 bases, with 11 bases separating them. The CDR3 is 15 amino acids. CDR3 loop: CASSQEGIAADTQYF. The DNA for the CDR3 is TGCGCCAGCAGCCAAGAGGGGATAGCGGCAGATACGCAGTATTTT.

The chain uses TRBV28 and TRBJ1-2; D is unclear. Trimming pared 8 bases from V and 0 bases from J, leaving 16 bases between. The CDR3 contains 15 residues. Per the germline V gene, CDR1 is MDHEN and CDR2 is SYDVKM. CDR3 sequence: CASVIGGKTNYGYTF. CDR3 DNA sequence: TGTGCCAGCGTTATCGGCGGTAAAACTAACTATGGCTACACCTTC.

The chain links TRBV4-1 to TRBJ2-5; 8 bases are shared with TRBD1. CDR1 and CDR2 (germline): MGHRA, YSYEKL. The CDR3 spans 21 residues. Germline trimming cut 0 bases from V and 4 bases from J; bases unmatched to any gene: 22. CDR3 DNA sequence: TGCGCCAGCAGCCAAGAGGGGGGTTGGACGAGAACCTCAGGGGGCCGAGAGACCCAGTACTTC. Translation gives CASSQEGGWTRTSGGRETQYF.

The V call is TRBV5-1, the J call TRBJ1-2; TRBD1 matches at 7 bases. The junction had 17 bases not matched to a gene; V was cut back by 4 bases and J by 8 bases. Germline V gene lookup returns CDR1 SGHRS and CDR2 YFSETQ. This CDR3 region has 16 residues. This CDR3 is CASSRLPLGQWRGYTF. CDR3 DNA sequence: TGCGCCAGCAGCCGACTTCCCCTGGGACAGTGGAGAGGCTACACCTTC.

The rearrangement uses TRBV9 and TRBJ2-1; 10 positions match TRBD2. CDR3 length: 19 residues. With V trimmed by 0 bases and J by 0 bases, 9 bases remained unmatched. The germline CDR1 and CDR2 sequences are SGDLS and YYNGEE. CDR3 coding DNA: TGTGCCAGCAGCGTAGGGACTAGCGGAACCCTGAGCTCCTACAATGAGCAGTTCTTC. Translating it yields CASSVGTSGTLSSYNEQFF.

This chain connects TRBV19 to TRBJ1-1; tentatively, D is TRBD1 (5 bases). There are 15 residues in the CDR3. V was pared by 0 bases and J by 6 bases, with 14 bases between. Germline CDR1 and CDR2: LNHDA and SQIVND (reference sequence). The CDR3 region has the DNA TGTGCCAGTAGTATAGATTTGGTCGAGGGGTCTGAAGCTTTCTTT. Protein product: CASSIDLVEGSEAFF.

The J gene is TRBJ1-3, the V gene TRBV7-6, with D possibly being TRBD1 (5 bases). The ends were cut back, 10 bases at V and 0 bases at J, with 16 bases in the middle. Germline V gene lookup returns CDR1 SGHVS and CDR2 FNYEAQ. CDR3 size: 15 residues. The CDR3, as DNA: TGTGCCAAACCCCCGCAGGGCGACTCTGGAAACACCATATATTTT. The encoded protein is CAKPPQGDSGNTIYF.

V gene TRBV7-9 combines with J gene TRBJ1-4; TRBD1 agrees at 8 bases. The ends lost 7 bases at V and 8 bases at J; junction bases unmatched: 9. CDR1 is SEHNR, CDR2 FQNEAQ, per germline (reference sequence). CDR3 length: 14 amino acids. The CDR3 reads CASTPGQVGEKLFF. The CDR3 DNA is TGTGCCAGCACCCCGGGACAGGTCGGCGAAAAACTGTTTTTT.

The chain has TRBV7-2 and TRBJ1-4; no definite D call. The V gene lost 5 bases and the J gene lost 0 bases, with 10 bases spanning the gap. The CDR3 has 15 residues. Germline assignment: CDR1 SGHTA and CDR2 FQGNSA. The CDR3 DNA follows: TGTGCCAGCAGCCCACAACCGGCAACTAATGAAAAACTGTTTTTT. It translates to CASSPQPATNEKLFF.

This chain links TRBV30 with TRBJ2-2, with a weak D call TRBD1 (6 bases). Germline lookup yields CDR1 GTSNPN and CDR2 SVGIG (reference sequence). The CDR3 is 12 residues long. V was pared by 2 bases and J by 6 bases, with 7 bases between. CDR3 DNA sequence: TGTGCCTGGAGTTCAGGGGCCGGGGAGCTGTTTTTT. Its protein is CAWSSGAGELFF. The full variable domain, rest sourced from reference TRBV30 and TRBJ2-2, is SQTIHQWPATLVQPVGSPLSLECTVEGTSNPNLYWYRQAAGRGLQLLFYSVGIGQISSEVPQNLSASRPQDRQFILSSKKLLLSDSGFYLCAWSSGAGELFFGEGSRLTVL.

This sequence joins TRBV15 and TRBJ1-2; no definite D call. Germline CDR1 and CDR2: LNHNV and YYDKDF (reference sequence). With 0 bases removed from V and 7 bases from J, the gap between germline ends came to 15 bases. The CDR3 has 15 amino acids. CDR3: CATSRDGPLGGGYTF. The CDR3 nucleotides are TGTGCCACCAGCAGAGATGGTCCGCTTGGCGGTGGCTACACCTTC.

This clone came up a few times. The rearrangement links TRBV7-2 to TRBJ1-6; 8 nucleotides align to TRBD1. The CDR3 runs to 13 residues. Per the germline V gene, CDR1 is SGHTA and CDR2 is FQGNSA. Unmatched junction bases numbered 4, after V lost 6 bases and J lost 9 bases. The CDR3 DNA reads TGTGCCAGCAGGACAGGGGTGGCTTCACCCCTCCACTTT. It yields the protein CASRTGVASPLHF.

J is TRBJ2-1 and V is TRBV19, with 12 positions matching TRBD2. V lost 9 bases, J lost 7 bases, and 7 bases stayed unmatched. The CDR3 runs to 14 residues. In germline, CDR1 is LNHDA, CDR2 SQIVND (reference sequence). The CDR3 loop is CASRTSGIGNEQFF. The CDR3, as DNA: TGTGCCAGCCGGACTAGCGGGATCGGGAATGAGCAGTTCTTC. The full variable domain, completed using reference TRBV19 and TRBJ2-1, is DGGITQSPKYLFRKEGQNVTLSCEQNLNHDAMYWYRQDPGQGLRLIYYSQIVNDFQKGDIAEGYSVSREKKESFPLTVTSAQKNPTAFYLCASRTSGIGNEQFFGPGTRLTVL.

The V call is TRBV21-1, the J call TRBJ2-4; TRBD1 is the table's D call and was not checked against the DNA. TRBV21-1 is deemed a pseudogene. This CDR3 comprises 16 residues. CDR3 loop: CASIATGSLAKNIQYF. The CDR3 bases are TGTGCCAGCATTGCGACAGGCAGTCTAGCCAAAAACATTCAGTACTTC.

This chain links TRBV4-3 with TRBJ1-1; the D is unclear. Germline-derived CDR1 and CDR2 are LGHNA and YSLEER. The length of the CDR3 is 13 residues. Trimming took 2 bases from V and 5 from J, leaving 9 bases between them. Here the CDR3 DNA reads TGCGCCAGCAGCCAATGGGGAGGGACTGAAGCTTTCTTT. It translates to CASSQWGGTEAFF.

V gene TRBV7-9 combines with J gene TRBJ2-7, with 7 positions matching TRBD2. The CDR3 has 12 amino acids. Losses at the gene ends were 11 bases for V and 3 bases for J; bases not matched to a gene: 7. CDR1 and CDR2 from the germline V gene are SEHNR and FQNEAQ (reference sequence). The chain's CDR3 is CAGEGSDYEQYF. The CDR3 DNA is TGTGCCGGGGAGGGGTCTGACTACGAGCAGTACTTC. The variable domain in full, with the rest retrieved from reference TRBV7-9 and TRBJ2-7, is DTGVSQNPRHKITKRGQNVTFRCDPISEHNRLYWYRQTLGQGPEFLTYFQNEAQLEKSRLLSDRFSAERPKGSFSTLEIQRTEQGDSAMYLCAGEGSDYEQYFGPGTRLTVT.

The chain uses TRBV25-1 and TRBJ1-1; the D gene is possibly TRBD1 (6 bases). V was trimmed by 7 bases and J by 8 bases, leaving 14 bases between them. This CDR3 has 12 residues. CDR1 is MGHDK, CDR2 SYGVNS, per germline. CDR3 in DNA: TGTGCCAGCACCCCCGCGAGGGGGGAAGCTTTCTTT. This translates into CASTPARGEAFF.

The chain carries TRBV4-3 and TRBJ2-7, with 9 bases aligning to TRBD1. Trimming cost V 5 bases and J 2 bases; bases outside gene matches: 4. CDR1 is LGHNA and CDR2 is YSLEER in the germline V gene. The CDR3 length is 14 residues. Written as DNA, the CDR3 is TGCGCCAGCAGCTCGGGACAGGGTCCCTACGAGCAGTACTTC. Its protein is CASSSGQGPYEQYF.

V and J are TRBV27 and TRBJ2-3, with a weak D call TRBD2 (5 bases). The length of the CDR3 is 13 residues. Between the trimmed V and J ends, which lost 7 bases and 7 bases, there was a span of 15 bases. Germline assignment: CDR1 MNHEY and CDR2 SMNVEV (reference sequence). Written as DNA, the CDR3 is TGTGCCAGCAATGGCCGGGGTGGAAATACGCAGTATTTT. Translated, it gives CASNGRGGNTQYF.

This clone has just a few counts. The genes are TRBV19 and TRBJ1-3; 8 bases fit TRBD1. CDR3 length: 15 amino acids. The germline V gene has CDR1 LNHDA and CDR2 SQIVND (reference sequence). V trimming: 5 bases; J trimming: 0 bases; junction bases outside the gene matches: 3. Written as DNA, the CDR3 is TGTGCCAGTAGTCGGACAGGGAGCTCTGGAAACACCATATATTTT. Protein sequence: CASSRTGSSGNTIYF.

V and J are TRBV28 and TRBJ2-7; D remains ambiguous. The CDR3 is 15 residues long. CDR1 and CDR2 (germline): MDHEN, SYDVKM. V dropped 6 bases and J dropped 3 bases, with 18 bases sitting between them. The CDR3 region has the DNA TGTGCCAGCAGATACCCGAGCCGGGTGGGCTACGAGCAGTACTTC. Translating gives CASRYPSRVGYEQYF.

The chain combines TRBV5-1 with TRBJ1-4; D is undetermined. Germline CDR1 and CDR2: SGHRS and YFSETQ. The germline V and J ends were trimmed by 0 bases and 8 bases, with 23 bases remaining between them. The CDR3 has 18 residues. The CDR3 DNA is TGCGCCAGCAGCTTGGATCTCTCAGCAGGTTCCCCCTCGGAAAAACTGTTTTTT. Residues: CASSLDLSAGSPSEKLFF.

This clone is a singleton in its sample. The genes are TRBV6-4 and TRBJ2-2, with a weak D call TRBD1 (6 bases). The germline gives CDR1 MRHNA, CDR2 SNTAGT. The length of the CDR3 is 14 residues. V lost 6 bases and J lost 4, with 12 bases in between. CDR3 sequence reads: CASSLEDSTGELFF. CDR3 nucleotide sequence: TGTGCCAGCAGCCTTGAGGACAGCACCGGGGAGCTGTTTTTT.